This T cell receptor beta chain was captured in a study of cytomegalovirus exposure and HLA in healthy donors (dated by TCRdb to about 2017). About the full investigation: A later analysis indicated that the 120 validation repertoires were generated on the platform also employed for the 720 or so repertoires of the first cohort. The study aimed to test whether signatures of past pathogen exposure could be identified by cataloging public T cell receptors. A separate validation cohort of some 130 different subjects was used in addition to the roughly 670-subject first cohort. To predict cytomegalovirus infection status, the study combined high-throughput TCR immunosequencing, statistical association of individual TCRs with disease status, and machine learning.

Study-level results and caveats: While some public TCRs were present in many individuals, most TCR sequences turned up only very rarely across donors. The classifier was reported to diagnose cytomegalovirus status with high specificity and sensitivity in both the original and validation cohorts. The study listed 150 to 200 TCR beta chains as associated with cytomegalovirus. A later analysis lacked HLA typing for the validation cohort, so it scored co-occurrence in that cohort across all 110 or so repertoires. According to the authors, the approach could potentially be generalized to other disease states and immunological phenotypes. Subsequent analysis determined that TCRs grouped into clusters in the first cohort also showed a tendency toward co-occurrence across the roughly 120 validation repertoires, and roughly 95% of cluster scores exceeded 0. A few of the identified cytomegalovirus-associated TCR beta chains were confirmed in vitro to be specific for cytomegalovirus antigens.

The method was the immunoSEQ multiplex PCR assay. The authors' analysis ran thus. A statistical classification framework was built to diagnose cytomegalovirus status from the catalog of TCR beta chain sequences. This immuneACCESS table, as held by TCRdb, lists in-frame sequences with V and J called but not all clones. Of the missing ones, under half trace to an unresolved V gene in checked studies; the others have no known cause. The V and J calls and clone size come from that table; D and trimming were worked out from the DNA. The sample records approximately 120,000 clones, roughly 89% of which are singletons. The ten largest clonotypes hold about 1.1% of the sample. In the germline V gene, CDR1 corresponds to SGHRS and CDR2 to YFSETQ. V and J are trimmed by 2 bases and 4 bases, and the gene matches miss 3 bases of the junction. The CDR3 holds 16 amino acids from the cysteine to the phenylalanine. Just the 48-base CDR3 DNA is kept, in frame starting at base 1.

The donors were included in the validation cohort of 100 to 150 subjects, a group kept apart from the approximately 670-subject first cohort. About this clone: This clone's antigen is unknown. The record has no base qualities; no much larger clone is one base away.

The V and J genes are TRBV5-1 and TRBJ2-3, with 14 middle bases fitting TRBD2. This TCR was recovered from a woman in her late teens or twenties in good health and CMV-seronegative. Sequencing was done on a sample of PBMCs. The sequence in DNA is TGCGCCAGCAGCTTCCCGGGACTAGCGGGGGCAGATACGCAGTATTTT. This translates into CASSFPGLAGADTQYF.